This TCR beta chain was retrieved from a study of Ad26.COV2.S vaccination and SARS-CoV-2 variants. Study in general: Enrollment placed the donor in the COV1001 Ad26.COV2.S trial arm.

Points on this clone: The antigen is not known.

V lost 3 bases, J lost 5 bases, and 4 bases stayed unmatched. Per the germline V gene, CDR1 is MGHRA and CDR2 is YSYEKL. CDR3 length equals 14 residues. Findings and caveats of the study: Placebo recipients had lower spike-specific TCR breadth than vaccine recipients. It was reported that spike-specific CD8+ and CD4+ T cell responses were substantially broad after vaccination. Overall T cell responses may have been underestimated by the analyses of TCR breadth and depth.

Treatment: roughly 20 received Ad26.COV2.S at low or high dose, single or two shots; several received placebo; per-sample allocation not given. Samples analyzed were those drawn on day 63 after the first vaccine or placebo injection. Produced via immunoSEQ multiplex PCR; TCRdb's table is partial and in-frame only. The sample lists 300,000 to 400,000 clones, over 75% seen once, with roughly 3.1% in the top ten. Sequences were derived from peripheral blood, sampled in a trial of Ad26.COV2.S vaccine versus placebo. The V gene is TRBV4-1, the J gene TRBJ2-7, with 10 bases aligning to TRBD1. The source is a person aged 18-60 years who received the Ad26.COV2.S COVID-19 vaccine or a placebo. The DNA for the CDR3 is TGCGCCAGCAGCCAGGGACAGGGGATCGACGAGCAGTACTTC. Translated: CASSQGQGIDEQYF.